This T cell receptor (beta chain) was retrieved from a study of blood T cells in healthy people across ages (dated by TCRdb to the mid-2010s). Notes on the research overall: In model experiments, roughly one uniquely barcoded TCR beta cDNA molecule per two T cells was captured by template switching. Age-related changes in TCR beta repertoire diversity were measured in the study by deep sequencing normalized with unique cDNA molecular identifiers. Donors were grouped into four age groups: young (average roughly 15 years), middle-aged (39), aged (approximately 58) and long-lived (about 82). To avoid experimental bias, donors of different ages were distributed randomly across sequencing lanes. Two additional independent replicas of 1 million unique cDNA reads from the same blood draw were analyzed for two donors (one aged 18 to 29 and one aged 80 or older).

The approximately 40 donors, aged 6 to 90 years, were systemically healthy Caucasian individuals from Russia. Ten milliliters of peripheral blood were drawn from each donor into EDTA-treated Vacutainer tubes. Ficoll-Paque density-gradient centrifugation was used to isolate PBMCs, with at least 6 million per sample. Total RNA, at least 6 micrograms per sample, was extracted from PBMCs with Trizol reagent. For every donor, flow cytometry on a PBMC aliquot measured the percentage of naive CD45RAhigh/CD27high T cells. Remarks on this clonotype: What this receptor recognizes is not known. No base quality information exists; no much larger clone differs at one position.

Paper-wide results and their limitations: Total diversity estimates from one million sequenced T cells were considered lower bounds and underestimates. Bulk unsorted PBMC profiling prevented conclusive comparison of naive and antigen-experienced compartments. Compared with the aged group, more naive CD4+ T cells, fewer expanded clones and increased TCR diversity were shown by the long-lived group, suggesting age selection. A strong correlation was found between observed TCR beta diversity and the percentage of naive T cells measured by flow cytometry. As age increased, observed TCR beta diversity per million T cells dropped in a roughly linear way, and a significant reduction was already evident by age around 41. Donor CMV infection status was unknown, potentially confounding age-related changes in expanded clonotypes.

Including cysteine and phenylalanine, the CDR3 has 13 amino acids. The kept DNA is CDR3 alone, 39 bases in frame from the first base. The junction carries 16 bases between V and J, which are trimmed by 6 bases and 5 bases respectively. CDR1 and CDR2 are read off the germline V gene (reference sequence) as DFQATT and SNEGSKA. Library prep was done by 5' RACE. Sequencing used an Illumina HiSeq 2500. A second about 7 to 11 cycle PCR used a sample-barcoded 5' primer and a J-beta primer mix. A unique molecular identifier was introduced onto each TCR beta cDNA molecule by a template-switch 5' adaptor carrying 12 random nucleotides. Each sample yielded at least 3 million CDR3-containing paired-end reads. The Mint cDNA synthesis kit, primed by a TRBC-specific oligonucleotide, was used to synthesize first-strand cDNA from all RNA. After uracil-DNA glycosylase treatment, a first 18-cycle PCR used universal primers M1SS and BC2_uni_R on all cDNA. In the paper's pipeline: Normalization of each sample was performed by random selection of 1 million high-quality reads, each carrying a distinct molecular identifier. Instead of being binned into consensus sequences, reads that shared molecular identifiers were thrown out. MiTCR, run with a Q25 quality threshold and the strictest error-elimination algorithm, handled CDR3 identification, clonotype clustering and error correction. A nonparametric unseen species model using Euler transformation provided a lower-bound estimate of total TCR beta diversity. TCRdb itself trimmed the public reads at Q25 with fastp, ran MiXCR and retained productive beta chains. Rows are unified per CDR3 protein, each entry keeping the most common DNA and genes. TCRdb, rather than the study authors, made the V and J calls. The sample includes some 800,000 distinct CDR3 sequences, with around 42% observed a single time. The biggest ten clones account for about 21% of the sample.

Sequences were obtained from blood. This TCR was sampled from a man between 60 and 75 years old in good health. The rearranged segments are TRBV20-1 and TRBJ2-5; the D gene cannot be resolved beyond TRBD1 or TRBD2, each matching 6 bases. The CDR3 amino acid sequence is: CSARGGSWETQYF. The bases are TGCAGTGCCCGAGGGGGGTCCTGGGAGACCCAGTACTTC.